The 5 T cell receptor beta chains given below trace back to one sample, sequenced in a study of cytomegalovirus exposure and HLA in healthy donors. The PCR used 60 Vbeta and 13 Jbeta primers. TCRdb's copy holds only in-frame clones and misses some; the assay was immunoSEQ multiplex PCR. The profile shows some 140,000 clones, roughly 80% of them singletons. The sample comprised PBMCs. These receptors came from a woman in her forties or fifties in good health and CMV-seropositive.

The CDR3 bases are TGTGCCAGCAGCCCGACTAGGACAGCGGGGGATACGCAGTATTTT. Translated, it gives CASSPTRTAGDTQYF. The V call is TRBV7-3, the J call TRBJ2-3; possibly TRBD2 for D (7 bases). V lost 5 bases and J 6 bases, leaving 18 bases between the germline ends. The germline gives CDR1 SGHTA, CDR2 FQGTGA. CDR3 size: 15 residues.

The chain couples TRBV7-2 to TRBJ1-5, with D perhaps matching TRBD1 (5 bases). The length of the CDR3 is 15 residues. Germline V lookup: CDR1 SGHTA, CDR2 FQGNSA. V lost 5 bases to trimming and J lost 5 bases, with 16 bases between them. The CDR3 loop reads CASSRSGGVDQPQHF. CDR3 DNA sequence: TGTGCCAGCAGCCGATCAGGAGGGGTGGATCAGCCCCAGCATTTT.

The V call is TRBV5-4, the J call TRBJ2-7, with D perhaps matching TRBD2 (7 bases). This CDR3 is 18 amino acids long. The V end lost 1 base, the J end lost 1 base, and 21 bases lay between the germline ends. CDR1 SGHNT and CDR2 YYREEE come from the germline V gene (reference sequence). CDR3 amino acids: CASSLMGGGQTVSYEQYF. The DNA for the CDR3 is TGTGCCAGCAGCTTGATGGGGGGGGGCCAGACAGTGTCCTACGAGCAGTACTTC.

This chain connects TRBV4-2 to TRBJ2-5; TRBD1 matches 11 bases. Germline V CDR1 and CDR2: LGHNA, YNFKEQ. There are 15 residues in the CDR3. The V and J ends lost 4 bases and 4 bases, in that order; junction bases with no gene match: 5. In DNA form, the CDR3 reads TGTGCCAGCAGCCCAAGGACAGGGGGCGGAGAGACCCAGTACTTC. Amino acid sequence: CASSPRTGGGETQYF.

The chain uses TRBV7-9 and TRBJ1-5; 10 positions match TRBD1. Germline V gives CDR1 SEHNR, CDR2 FQNEAQ (reference sequence). Trimming removed 5 bases from V and 0 bases from J; junction bases left unmatched: 4. The CDR3 runs to 16 residues. CDR3 in amino acids: CASSLDRGFSNQPQHF. The CDR3 nucleotides are TGTGCCAGCAGCCTGGACAGGGGGTTTAGCAATCAGCCCCAGCATTTT.